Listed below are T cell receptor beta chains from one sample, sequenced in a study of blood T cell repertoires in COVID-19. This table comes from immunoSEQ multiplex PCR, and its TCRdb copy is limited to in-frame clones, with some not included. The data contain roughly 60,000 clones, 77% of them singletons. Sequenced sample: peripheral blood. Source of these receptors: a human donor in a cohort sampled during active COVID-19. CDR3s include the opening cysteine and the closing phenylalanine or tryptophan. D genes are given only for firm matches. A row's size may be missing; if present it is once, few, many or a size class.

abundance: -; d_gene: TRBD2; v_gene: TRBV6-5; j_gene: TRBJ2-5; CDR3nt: TGTGCCAGCAGTTATGGAGCGGGAATAGAGACCCAGTACTTC; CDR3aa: CASSYGAGIETQYF
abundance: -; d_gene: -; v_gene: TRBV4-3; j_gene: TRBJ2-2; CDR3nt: TGCGCCAGCAGCCAATCTGACTACGCCGCGAACACCGGGGAGCTGTTTTTT; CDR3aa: CASSQSDYAANTGELFF
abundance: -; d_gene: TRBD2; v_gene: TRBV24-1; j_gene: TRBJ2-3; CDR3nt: TGTGCCACCAGTGCTAGCGGAAGCACAGATACGCAGTATTTT; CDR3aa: CATSASGSTDTQYF
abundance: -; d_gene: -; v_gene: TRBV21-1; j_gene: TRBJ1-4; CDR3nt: TGTGCCAGCAACCACACGGAGGCTAATGAAAAACTGTTTTTT; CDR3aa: CASNHTEANEKLFF
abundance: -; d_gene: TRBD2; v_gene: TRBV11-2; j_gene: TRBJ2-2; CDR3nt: TGTGCCAGCACCCTCCGCCCACCGCGGGGGGGCACCGGGGAGCTGTTTTTT; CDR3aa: CASTLRPPRGGTGELFF
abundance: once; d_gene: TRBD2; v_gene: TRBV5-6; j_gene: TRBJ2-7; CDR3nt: TGTGCCAGCAGCTATAGGGGACTAGCGGGAGCGAACGAGCAGTACTTC; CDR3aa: CASSYRGLAGANEQYF
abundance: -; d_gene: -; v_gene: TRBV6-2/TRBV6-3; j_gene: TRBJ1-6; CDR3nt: TGTGCCAGCAGTTACGTGGGGGCCGATTCACCCCTCCACTTT; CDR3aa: CASSYVGADSPLHF
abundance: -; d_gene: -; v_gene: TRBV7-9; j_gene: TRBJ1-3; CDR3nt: TGTGCCAGCAGCCCCACAGGGAGAGGAAACACCATATATTTT; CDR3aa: CASSPTGRGNTIYF
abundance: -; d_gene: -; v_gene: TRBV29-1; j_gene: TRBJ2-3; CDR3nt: TGCAGCGTGATTCGGGGACTCAGCACAGATACGCAGTATTTT; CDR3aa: CSVIRGLSTDTQYF
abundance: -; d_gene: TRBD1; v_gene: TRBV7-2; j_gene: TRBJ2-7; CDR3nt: TGTGCCAGCAGCTTTGGACAGGGCCTCTACGAGCAGTACTTC; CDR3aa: CASSFGQGLYEQYF
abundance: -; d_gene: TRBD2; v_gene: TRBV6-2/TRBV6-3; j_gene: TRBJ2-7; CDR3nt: TGTGCCAGCAGTCTCGCGGGAGGGCCATACGAGCAGTACTTC; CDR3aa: CASSLAGGPYEQYF
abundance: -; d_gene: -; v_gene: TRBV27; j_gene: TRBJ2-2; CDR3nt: TGTGCCAGCAGTTTTCAGGGGTCGAACACCGGGGAGCTGTTTTTT; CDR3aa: CASSFQGSNTGELFF
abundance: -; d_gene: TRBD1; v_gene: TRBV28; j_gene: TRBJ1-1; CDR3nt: TGTGCCAGCAGTCCCTCAGGGGGCGCGAACACTGAAGCTTTCTTT; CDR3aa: CASSPSGGANTEAFF
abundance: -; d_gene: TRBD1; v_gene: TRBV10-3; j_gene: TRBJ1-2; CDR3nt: TGTGCCATCAGTGAGGTGACAGGGGGAGAGTATGGCTACACCTTC; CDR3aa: CAISEVTGGEYGYTF
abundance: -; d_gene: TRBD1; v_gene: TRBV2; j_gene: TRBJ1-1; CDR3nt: TGTGCCAGCCACGGACAGGGGAACACTGAAGCTTTCTTT; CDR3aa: CASHGQGNTEAFF
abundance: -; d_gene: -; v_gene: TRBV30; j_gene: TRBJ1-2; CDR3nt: TGTGCCTTCGGGACAAATGAAGGTGTCGGCTACACCTTC; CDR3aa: CAFGTNEGVGYTF
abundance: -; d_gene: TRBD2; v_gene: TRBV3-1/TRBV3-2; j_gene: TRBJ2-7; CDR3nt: TGTGCCAGCAGCCGGGGACTAGCGGGAGGGCTAGAGCAGTACTTC; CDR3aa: CASSRGLAGGLEQYF
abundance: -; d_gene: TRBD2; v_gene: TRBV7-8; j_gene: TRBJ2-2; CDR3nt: TGTGCCAGCAGCTCGCGACTAGCGGGGGTTAGCACCGGGGAGCTGTTTTTT; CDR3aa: CASSSRLAGVSTGELFF
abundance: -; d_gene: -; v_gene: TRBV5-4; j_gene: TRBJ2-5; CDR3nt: TGTGCCAGCAGCTTGTTGCGGGGACTCGAGACCCAGTACTTC; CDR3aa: CASSLLRGLETQYF
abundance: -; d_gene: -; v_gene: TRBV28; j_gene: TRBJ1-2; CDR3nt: TGTGCCAGCTCCCCCGCCGGCAGGGGCGACTATGGCTACACCTTC; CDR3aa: CASSPAGRGDYGYTF
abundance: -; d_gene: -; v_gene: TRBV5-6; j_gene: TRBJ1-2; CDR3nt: TGTGCCAGCAGCTGGGGGACACCTACGAATGGCTACACCTTC; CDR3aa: CASSWGTPTNGYTF
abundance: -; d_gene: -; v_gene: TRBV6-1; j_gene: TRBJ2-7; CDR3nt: TGTGCCAGCAGTGACAGGGTCCCACCCTCCTTCTACGAGCAGTACTTC; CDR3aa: CASSDRVPPSFYEQYF
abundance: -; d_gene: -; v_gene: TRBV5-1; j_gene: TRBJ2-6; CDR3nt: TGCGCCAGCAGCTCTGGACAGACCTTGGGGTTCTCTGGGGCCAACGTCCTGACTTTC; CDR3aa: CASSSGQTLGFSGANVLTF
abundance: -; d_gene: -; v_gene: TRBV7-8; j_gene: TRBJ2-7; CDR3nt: TGTGCCAGCAGCTCCTACTCCTACGAGCAGTACTTC; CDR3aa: CASSSYSYEQYF
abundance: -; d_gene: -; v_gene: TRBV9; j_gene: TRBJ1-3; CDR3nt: TGTGCCAGCAGGGTCGGGGTCATGGCCACCATATATTTT; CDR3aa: CASRVGVMATIYF
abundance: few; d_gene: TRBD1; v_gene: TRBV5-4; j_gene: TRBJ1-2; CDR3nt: TGTGCCAGCAGCTTGGGCGGGACAGGTCCACGCCCAGGAGGCTACACCTTC; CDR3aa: CASSLGGTGPRPGGYTF
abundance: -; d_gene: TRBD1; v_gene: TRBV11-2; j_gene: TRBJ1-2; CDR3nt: TGTGCCAGCACTCGAGGGACAGGGGGTTCCTATGGCTACACCTTC; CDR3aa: CASTRGTGGSYGYTF
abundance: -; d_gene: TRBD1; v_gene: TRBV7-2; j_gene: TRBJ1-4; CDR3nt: TGTGCCAGCAGCCCCTCGACAGGGAACAATGAAAAACTGTTTTTT; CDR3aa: CASSPSTGNNEKLFF
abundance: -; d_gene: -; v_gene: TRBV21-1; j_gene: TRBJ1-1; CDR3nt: TGTGCCAGCAGTTGTGGGCGGAGGACTGAAGCTTTCTTT; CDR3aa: CASSCGRRTEAFF
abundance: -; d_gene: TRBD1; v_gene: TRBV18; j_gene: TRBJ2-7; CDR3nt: TGTGCCAGCTCACCAGGGGGACAGGTCTCCTACGAGCAGTACTTC; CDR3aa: CASSPGGQVSYEQYF
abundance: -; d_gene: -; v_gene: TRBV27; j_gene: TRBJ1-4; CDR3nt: TGTGCCAGCAGTTTAAGGGGTCCCCTCGGGTATGAAAAACTGTTTTTT; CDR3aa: CASSLRGPLGYEKLFF
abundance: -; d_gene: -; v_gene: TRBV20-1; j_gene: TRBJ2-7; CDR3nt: TGCAGTGCTAGTAGGGGGCTCGGGGGATCCGAGCAGTACTTC; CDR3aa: CSASRGLGGSEQYF
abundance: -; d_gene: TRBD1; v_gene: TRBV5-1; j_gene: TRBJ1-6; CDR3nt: TGCGCCAGCAGCCCGGGACAGTCGGCCCACTATAATTCACCCCTCCACTTT; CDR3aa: CASSPGQSAHYNSPLHF
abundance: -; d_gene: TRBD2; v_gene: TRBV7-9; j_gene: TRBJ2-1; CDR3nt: TGTGCCAGCAGGTCGGGAGGGCGTTCCTACAATGAGCAGTTCTTC; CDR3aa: CASRSGGRSYNEQFF
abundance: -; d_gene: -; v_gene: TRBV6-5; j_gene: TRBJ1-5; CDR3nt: TGTGCCAGCAAAAAGGACGGCCGCGGGGCCCAGCATTTT; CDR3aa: CASKKDGRGAQHF
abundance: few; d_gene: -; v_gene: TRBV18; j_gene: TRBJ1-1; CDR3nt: TGTGCCAGCTCGAAAATCGGGACATCCGACCGGGGCACTGAAGCTTTCTTT; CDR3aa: CASSKIGTSDRGTEAFF
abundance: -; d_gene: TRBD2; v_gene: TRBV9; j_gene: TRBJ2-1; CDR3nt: TGTGCCAGCAGCGTAGAGGGAAAGCGGGGGGCAGGGAATGAGCAGTTCTTC; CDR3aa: CASSVEGKRGAGNEQFF
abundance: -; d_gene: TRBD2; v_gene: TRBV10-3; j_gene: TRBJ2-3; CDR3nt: TGTGCCATCAGTGATGGGCGGGGGGCGCGGGCAGATACGCAGTATTTT; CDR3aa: CAISDGRGARADTQYF
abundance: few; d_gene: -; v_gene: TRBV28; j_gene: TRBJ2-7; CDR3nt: TGTGCCAGCAGGTCCCCGGTCTACGAGCAGTACTTC; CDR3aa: CASRSPVYEQYF
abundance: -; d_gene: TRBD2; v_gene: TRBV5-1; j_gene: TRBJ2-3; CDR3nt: TGCGCCAGCAGTAGGACTAGCCCTTCTACAGATACGCAGTATTTT; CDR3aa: CASSRTSPSTDTQYF
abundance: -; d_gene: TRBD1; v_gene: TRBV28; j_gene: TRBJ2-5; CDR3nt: TGTGCCAGCAGTTCGGGACAGCAAAAAGAGACCCAGTACTTC; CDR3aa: CASSSGQQKETQYF
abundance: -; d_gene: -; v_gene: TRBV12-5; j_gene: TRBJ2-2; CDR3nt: TGTGCTAGTGGTTTGAAGGTTCAGCGGGCGTCGAACACCGGGGAGCTGTTTTTT; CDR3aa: CASGLKVQRASNTGELFF
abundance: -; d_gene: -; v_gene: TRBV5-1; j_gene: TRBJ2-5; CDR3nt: TGCGCCAGCAGCTTGGCTTTCCAAGAGACCCAGTACTTC; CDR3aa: CASSLAFQETQYF
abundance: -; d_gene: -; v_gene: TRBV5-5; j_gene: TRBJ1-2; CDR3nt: TGTGCCAGCAGCTTGGGACAGGTTAATGGCTACACCTTC; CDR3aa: CASSLGQVNGYTF
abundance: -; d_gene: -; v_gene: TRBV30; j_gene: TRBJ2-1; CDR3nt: TGTGCCTGGACCTTACAGGGCGGTGAGCAGTTCTTC; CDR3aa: CAWTLQGGEQFF
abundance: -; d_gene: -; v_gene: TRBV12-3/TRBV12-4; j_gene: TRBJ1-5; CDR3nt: TGTGCCAGCAGTCAAAGCGGCAATCAGCCCCAGCATTTT; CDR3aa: CASSQSGNQPQHF
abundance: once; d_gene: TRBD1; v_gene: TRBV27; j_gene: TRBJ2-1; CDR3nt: TGTGCCAGCAGTCTGGACAGGGGGCGGTCGCTGGTCAATGAGCAGTTCTTC; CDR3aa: CASSLDRGRSLVNEQFF
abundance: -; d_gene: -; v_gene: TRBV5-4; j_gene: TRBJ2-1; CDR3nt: TGTGCCAGCACCATGAAGGGGAATGAGCAGTTCTTC; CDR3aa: CASTMKGNEQFF
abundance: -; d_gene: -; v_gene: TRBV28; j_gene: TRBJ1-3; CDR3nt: TGTGCCAGCCTATCCTCTGGAAACACCATATATTTT; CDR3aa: CASLSSGNTIYF
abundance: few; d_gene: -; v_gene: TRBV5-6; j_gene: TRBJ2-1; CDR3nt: TGTGCCAGCAGCTTGCTCGACAATGAGCAGTTCTTC; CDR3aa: CASSLLDNEQFF
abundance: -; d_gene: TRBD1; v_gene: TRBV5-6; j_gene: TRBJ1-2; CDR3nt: TGTGCCAGCAGCTTGGTCAGGGGGCTGGCCTATGGCTACACCTTC; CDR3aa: CASSLVRGLAYGYTF
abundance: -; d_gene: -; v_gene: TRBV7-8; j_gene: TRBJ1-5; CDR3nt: TGTGCCAGCAGCTTCCACAGCCGGGGTCAGCCCCAGCATTTT; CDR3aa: CASSFHSRGQPQHF
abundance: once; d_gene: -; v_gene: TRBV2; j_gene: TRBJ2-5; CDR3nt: TGTGCCAGCAGTGAAGAGATTGCGGAGACCCAGTACTTC; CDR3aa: CASSEEIAETQYF
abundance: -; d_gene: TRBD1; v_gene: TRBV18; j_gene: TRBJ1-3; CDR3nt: TGTGCCAGCTCACCAAGACAGGGGCGGGGAAACACCATATATTTT; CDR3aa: CASSPRQGRGNTIYF
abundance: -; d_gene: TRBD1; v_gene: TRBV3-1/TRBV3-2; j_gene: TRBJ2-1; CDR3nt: TGTGCCAGCAGCCATCTCCCGGGACAGGGACGCTATGAGCAGTTCTTC; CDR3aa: CASSHLPGQGRYEQFF
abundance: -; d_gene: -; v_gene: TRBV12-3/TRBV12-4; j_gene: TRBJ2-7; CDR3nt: TGTGCCAGCAGTCCCGAAGGGGCCTACGAGCAGTACTTC; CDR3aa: CASSPEGAYEQYF
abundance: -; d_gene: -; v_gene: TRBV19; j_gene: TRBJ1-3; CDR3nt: TGTGCCAGTACATTAAGCTGGCGGCAGAAAAACACCATATATTTT; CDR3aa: CASTLSWRQKNTIYF
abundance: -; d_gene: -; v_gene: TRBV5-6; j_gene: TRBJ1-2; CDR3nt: TGTGCCAGCAGCTTCATAGGCGGGGGGCTAGGCGGCTACACCTTC; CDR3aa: CASSFIGGGLGGYTF
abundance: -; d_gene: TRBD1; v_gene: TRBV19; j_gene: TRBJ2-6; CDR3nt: TGTGCCAGTAGTGCCCGGGACAGGGGATTGTCTGGGGCCAACGTCCTGACTTTC; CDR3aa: CASSARDRGLSGANVLTF
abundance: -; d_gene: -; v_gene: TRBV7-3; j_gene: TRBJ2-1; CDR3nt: TGTGCCAGCAGCTCTGCCGGGGATGAGCCGTTCTTC; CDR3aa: CASSSAGDEPFF